This TCR beta chain is drawn from a study of cytomegalovirus exposure and HLA in healthy donors. Study-level findings and limits: One variant, a missense change in DCLRE1C, was linked in a later analysis to TCR beta V- and J-gene trimming. Reportedly, TCR beta sequences accurately predicted HLA-A and HLA-B alleles in most subjects. The likely explanation for a cluster of highly shared sequence variants was sequencing artifact. On later analysis, the bulk of CMV-associated TCR beta chains appeared to be HLA-restricted.

PCR primers comprised 60 Vbeta and 13 Jbeta primers. The protocol was immunoSEQ multiplex PCR, while the TCRdb copy is restricted to in-frame clones and leaves out a portion. The sample lists some 88,000 clones, over 55% seen once, with 16% in the top ten. The CDR3 loop spans 16 amino acids. V was shortened by 0 bases and J by 2 bases, with 14 bases between the two germline ends. Per the germline V gene, CDR1 is SGHAT and CDR2 is FQNNGV. Concerning this clone: Its antigen is not identified.

This sequence joins TRBV11-2 and TRBJ2-7; D possibly corresponds to TRBD2 (7 bases). This receptor was taken from a woman aged 18-30 years in good health and CMV-seropositive. Sequencing was carried out using PBMCs. The CDR3: CASSLEGGTSTYEQYF. CDR3 coding DNA: TGTGCCAGCAGCTTAGAGGGAGGGACATCAACCTACGAGCAGTACTTC.